The entry below gives a single TCR beta chain sequence along with its context. Its target is not known. TCRdb's copy holds only in-frame clones and misses some; the assay was immunoSEQ multiplex PCR. Among 85,000 to 130,000 clones listed, around nine tenths were seen once. This entry is derived from a study of T cell responses to AZD1222 COVID-19 vaccine. CDR1 is MNHEY, CDR2 SMNVEV, per germline (reference sequence). V dropped 2 bases and J dropped 6 bases, with 19 bases sitting between them. This CDR3 comprises 16 residues. General study results and limits: Spike was spanned by vaccine-associated CD4 TCRs, which were dominant at 160-218 and 743-854. Clonal diversity was possibly underestimated, and white British individuals and females predominated among donors. Close to half of all spike-specific TCRs reportedly target regions of the variants that are unmutated. Sampled repertoires all dated from after the peak T cell response.

This clonotype originated in an adult who received the MenACWY meningococcal vaccine as a control. The specimen comprised peripheral blood, sampled 28 days after the second dose of the MenACWY control vaccine. J is TRBJ1-2 and V is TRBV27, with D perhaps TRBD1 (6 bases). CDR3 in amino acids: CASSLRRQAVLDGYTF. The CDR3 DNA is TGTGCCAGCAGTTTAAGGAGACAGGCGGTGTTGGATGGCTACACCTTC.